This is a list of T cell receptor beta chains from one sample in a study of cytomegalovirus exposure and HLA in healthy donors. Sequencing used immunoSEQ multiplex PCR; TCRdb keeps in-frame clones, though not all of them. This sample has some 170,000 clones; 70% to 85% occur once, and the top ten carry around 3.4%. The material sequenced was PBMCs. These receptors came from a man aged 30 to 45 in good health and CMV-seropositive. CDR3s include the opening cysteine and the closing phenylalanine or tryptophan. The order of the fields is clone size, D gene, J gene, V gene, CDR3 DNA, CDR3 protein. D genes are given only for firm matches. Expanded clones get a size class; other rows say once, few or many, or leave the size out.

>-|TRBD2|TRBJ2-7|TRBV28
TGTGCCAGCAGTTTAGCGACTAGCGGTTCCTACGAGCAGTACTTC
CASSLATSGSYEQYF
>-|-|TRBJ2-7|TRBV27
TGTGCCAGCAGTTTATCGCCGGGACACCCACCTGACGAGCAGTACTTC
CASSLSPGHPPDEQYF
>-|TRBD2|TRBJ2-7|TRBV4-2
TGTGCCAGCAGCCGGGGGACTAGTTTCGACGAGCAGTACTTC
CASSRGTSFDEQYF
>-|-|TRBJ2-2|TRBV9
TGTGCCAGCAGCGTGCGGGCCGGGGAGCTGTTTTTT
CASSVRAGELFF
>-|TRBD2|TRBJ2-5|TRBV5-1
TGCGCCAGCAGCTTGGAATCGGGACTAGCTTTTGAGACCCAGTACTTC
CASSLESGLAFETQYF
>-|-|TRBJ2-7|TRBV6-1
TGTGCCAGCAGTACCGGGAACTTCTACGAGCAGTACTTC
CASSTGNFYEQYF
>once|TRBD1|TRBJ2-7|TRBV4-1
TGCGCCAGCAGCCAAGATCGGACAGGGGTCTACGAGCAGTACTTC
CASSQDRTGVYEQYF
>-|-|TRBJ1-1|TRBV9
TGTGCCAGCAGCGTGGAAGCGTACGGGAACACTGAAGCTTTCTTT
CASSVEAYGNTEAFF
>-|TRBD1|TRBJ2-7|TRBV6-1
TGTGCCAGCCGGGCGGGGACAGGGGCCTACGAGCAGTACTTC
CASRAGTGAYEQYF
>-|TRBD1|TRBJ2-7|TRBV13
TGTGCCAGCAGCTTAGGGGACAGGTTGGAGCAGTACTTC
CASSLGDRLEQYF
>-|-|TRBJ1-6|TRBV6-1
TGTGCCAGCAGTGAATCATCACCCCTCCACTTT
CASSESSPLHF
>-|-|TRBJ1-4|TRBV15
TGTGCCACCAGCAGGACAGGAGCAACTAATGAAAAACTGTTTTTT
CATSRTGATNEKLFF
>once|-|TRBJ1-1|TRBV19
TGTGCCACTTGCGGGCCGGGGAGAACTGAAGCTTTCTTT
CATCGPGRTEAFF
>few|-|TRBJ1-4|TRBV9
TGTGCCAGCAGCAGGGGGACATTTGAAAAACTGTTTTTT
CASSRGTFEKLFF
>-|-|TRBJ1-1|TRBV5-4
TGTGCCAGCAGCCTGGACAGAATGAACACTGAAGCTTTCTTT
CASSLDRMNTEAFF
>once|-|TRBJ1-5|TRBV7-2
TGTGCCAGCAGCTTATCGCGTGCGTCAGGACAGCCCCAGCATTTT
CASSLSRASGQPQHF
>-|TRBD2|TRBJ2-7|TRBV19
TGTGCCAGTAGTATAGAGCTAGCGGGGGTCTCCTACGAGCAGTACTTC
CASSIELAGVSYEQYF
>-|-|TRBJ1-5|TRBV28
TGTGCCAGCAGATCCAGACATTTTGGGAATCAGCCCCAGCATTTT
CASRSRHFGNQPQHF
>once|TRBD1|TRBJ2-7|TRBV5-6
TGTGCCAGCAGCCCCCCGGGACAGGTCTACGAGCAGTACTTC
CASSPPGQVYEQYF
>-|TRBD1|TRBJ1-1|TRBV10-3
TGTGCCATCAGAAACCACAGCGGGACAGGGTCTGAAGCTTTCTTT
CAIRNHSGTGSEAFF
>once|-|TRBJ1-6|TRBV25-1
TGTGCCAGCAGTGCTCCCTACAGGACGGGTGGTTCACCCCTCCACTTT
CASSAPYRTGGSPLHF
>-|-|TRBJ2-5|TRBV25-1
TGTGCCAGCAGTGATGCAGGGGTGCAAGAGACCCAGTACTTC
CASSDAGVQETQYF
>many|-|TRBJ1-5|TRBV7-6
TGTGCCAGCAGCTTAGAGGTCGGCGGCGATCAGCCCCAGCATTTT
CASSLEVGGDQPQHF
>-|-|TRBJ2-7|TRBV6-5
TGTGCCAGCAGTTACGGGCCAAACTACGAGCAGTACTTC
CASSYGPNYEQYF
>few|TRBD2|TRBJ2-5|TRBV11-2
TGTGCCAGCAGCTTAGATCCGGGAGGAGAGACCCAGTACTTC
CASSLDPGGETQYF
>-|TRBD1|TRBJ2-2|TRBV15
TGTGCCACCAGCAGACCAGGGGGCACCGGGGAGCTGTTTTTT
CATSRPGGTGELFF
>-|-|TRBJ2-1|TRBV19
TGTGCCAGTAGTCCCTTACAAAGCTCCTACAATGAGCAGTTCTTC
CASSPLQSSYNEQFF
>-|-|TRBJ1-2|TRBV7-8
TGTGCCAGCAGCCCAGATCGAAACTATGGCTACACCTTC
CASSPDRNYGYTF
>-|-|TRBJ2-5|TRBV2
TGTGCCCTTCAGCGAGAGACCCAGTACTTC
CALQRETQYF
>-|-|TRBJ2-2|TRBV10-3
TGTGCCATCCCCATCCGGGACACCCCCACCGGGGAGCTGTTTTTT
CAIPIRDTPTGELFF
>-|-|TRBJ1-6|TRBV6-1
TGTGCCAGCAGTTTAGTTAATTCACCCCTCCACTTT
CASSLVNSPLHF
>few|-|TRBJ2-3|TRBV7-3
TGTGCCAGCAGCTTAATGGTCAGGGGCGGCACAGATACGCAGTATTTT
CASSLMVRGGTDTQYF
>once|-|TRBJ2-7|TRBV9
TGTGCCAGCAGCCAAGGATGGGAGGACTACGAGCAGTACTTC
CASSQGWEDYEQYF
>-|TRBD2|TRBJ2-7|TRBV5-1
TGCGCCAGCAGCTTTGGTACTAGCGGGTCCTCTGCGCAGTACTTC
CASSFGTSGSSAQYF
>-|TRBD2|TRBJ2-3|TRBV12-5
TGTGCTAGTGGCCCCCGGGGTCTGGCGGGGGGCGCAGATACGCAGTATTTT
CASGPRGLAGGADTQYF
>few|TRBD1|TRBJ2-2|TRBV29-1
TGCAGCGCTGGAAGGGGGCAGGCCCCCGGGGAGCTGTTTTTT
CSAGRGQAPGELFF
>few|-|TRBJ2-7|TRBV4-3
TGCGCCAGCAGCCAAGGGGCGGGGTACGAGCAGTACTTC
CASSQGAGYEQYF
>-|TRBD1|TRBJ1-1|TRBV9
TGTGCCAGCAGCGTAGATCTAGCGGACAGGGGGACTGAAGCTTTCTTT
CASSVDLADRGTEAFF
>few|-|TRBJ1-3|TRBV30
TGTGCCTGGAGTGCTGGGGCAGCCTCTGGAAACACCATATATTTT
CAWSAGAASGNTIYF
>-|-|TRBJ1-4|TRBV18
TGTGCCAGCTCACCTGGGGGCCCAACTAATGAAAAACTGTTTTTT
CASSPGGPTNEKLFF
>few|TRBD2|TRBJ2-1|TRBV28
TGTGCCAGCCCACTATCGAGCGGGGACCCCTACAATGAGCAGTTCTTC
CASPLSSGDPYNEQFF
>-|TRBD1|TRBJ2-7|TRBV5-1
TGCGCCAGCAGCCGGACCAGGGACAGCTACGAGCAGTACTTC
CASSRTRDSYEQYF
>-|-|TRBJ2-3|TRBV11-2
TGTGCCAGCAGCTTAGTAGGCACAGGGATAACAGATACGCAGTATTTT
CASSLVGTGITDTQYF
>-|-|TRBJ2-1|TRBV7-9
TGTGCCAGCAGCTTAGGGCGGAGCGAAAATGAGCAGTTCTTC
CASSLGRSENEQFF
>-|TRBD1|TRBJ1-1|TRBV9
TGTGCCAGCAGCGCGCGACAGGGTTGGAACACTGAAGCTTTCTTT
CASSARQGWNTEAFF
>few|TRBD1|TRBJ1-1|TRBV28
TGTGCCAGCAGCGAGCGGGGACAGGGGGCTAACACTGAAGCTTTCTTT
CASSERGQGANTEAFF
>-|TRBD2|TRBJ2-3|TRBV11-3
TGTGCCAGCAGCTTGGGACTAGCGGGGACCACAGATACGCAGTATTTT
CASSLGLAGTTDTQYF
>-|TRBD2|TRBJ2-2|TRBV9
TGTGCCAGCAGCGTGACCCTAGCGGTGAACACCGGGGAGCTGTTTTTT
CASSVTLAVNTGELFF
>-|TRBD1|TRBJ2-1|TRBV7-8
TGTGCCAGCAGCATAGATAGCCACAGGGGATCCTACAATGAGCAGTTCTTC
CASSIDSHRGSYNEQFF
>-|-|TRBJ2-3|TRBV28
TGTGCCAGCTCAACGACAGTACCGGCAGATACGCAGTATTTT
CASSTTVPADTQYF
>-|-|TRBJ1-3|TRBV30
TGTGCCTGGGGGCCCTCTGGAAACACCATATATTTT
CAWGPSGNTIYF
>once|-|TRBJ2-5|TRBV7-9
TGTGCCAGCAGCATAGACAGGTACCAAGAGACCCAGTACTTC
CASSIDRYQETQYF
>-|TRBD1|TRBJ1-4|TRBV28
TGTGCCAGCAGTCCCTCCGGGACAGGGCCAACTAATGAAAAACTGTTTTTT
CASSPSGTGPTNEKLFF
>-|-|TRBJ1-6|TRBV28
TGTGCCAGCAGTCAGGTAGTCAATTCACCCCTCCACTTT
CASSQVVNSPLHF
>-|TRBD1|TRBJ2-7|TRBV28
TGTGCCAGCGACAGGGGACGACCCTACGAGCAGTACTTC
CASDRGRPYEQYF
>-|TRBD1|TRBJ2-7|TRBV6-4
TGTGCCAGCAGTCGGGGACAGGGCTACGAGCAGTACTTC
CASSRGQGYEQYF
>few|TRBD1|TRBJ2-7|TRBV28
TGTGCCAGCAGCTCAGATCGAGGGGGCCCCCACGAGCAGTACTTC
CASSSDRGGPHEQYF
>-|-|TRBJ2-2|TRBV5-4
TGTGCCAGCAGCCCGGTGAACACCGGGGAGCTGTTTTTT
CASSPVNTGELFF
>-|TRBD1|TRBJ1-5|TRBV7-6
TGTGCCAGCAGCCGGACAGGGGATGGTCAGCCCCAGCATTTT
CASSRTGDGQPQHF